Presented here are 20 T cell receptor beta chains from one specimen sequenced in a study of T-cell memory formation after mild COVID-19. TCRdb called the 5' RACE reads again in MiXCR, with one record for every CDR3 protein. The table shows under 250,000 distinct CDR3 sequences, with approximately 15% occurring only once. Sequenced sample: PBMCs or a T cell subset sorted from them (not recorded which). Receptor source: an adult woman who had mild COVID-19 (a few samples of this study predate the infection). Cell type and time point are not known.

In its sample, this clonotype was seen a few times. The gene calls are TRBV12-3 or TRBV12-4 and TRBJ2-1; 10 bases are shared with TRBD2. The V and J ends lost 1 base and 9 bases, in that order; junction bases with no gene match: 6. This CDR3 has 15 amino acids. In nucleotides, the CDR3 is TGTGCCAGCAGTTTAGTCGCTAGCGGGAGCGGTGAGCAGTTCTTC. It yields the protein CASSLVASGSGEQFF.

The chain links TRBV6-2 or TRBV6-3 to TRBJ2-3; D may be TRBD2 (6 bases). Germline V CDR1 and CDR2: MNHEY, SVGEGT. Trimming cost V 7 bases and J 2 bases, with 16 bases left between them. The CDR3 covers 15 residues. CDR3 sequence: CASKKMAGNTDTQYF. As DNA, the CDR3 is TGTGCCAGCAAGAAGATGGCGGGAAACACAGATACGCAGTATTTT.

This clonotype turned up a few times. In DNA form, the CDR3 reads TGCGCCAGCAGCTGGGGGACTAGCGACTACGAGCAGTACTTC. It encodes CASSWGTSDYEQYF. The chain combines TRBV5-1 with TRBJ2-7; 10 bases match TRBD2. The CDR3 covers 14 residues. Trimming cost V 3 bases and J 3 bases; bases outside gene matches: 3. CDR1 and CDR2 from the germline V gene are SGHRS and YFSETQ.

A few counts support this clonotype. The chain uses TRBV4-3 and TRBJ2-7, with 12 bases fitting TRBD2. The CDR3 spans 16 residues. V trimming: 4 bases; J trimming: 4 bases; junction bases outside the gene matches: 8. Germline lookup yields CDR1 LGHNA and CDR2 YSLEER. As DNA, the CDR3 is TGCGCCAGCAGCCGCGATCAAACTAGCGGGAGGTACGAGCAGTACTTC. Its protein is CASSRDQTSGRYEQYF.

This clonotype was observed many times. The gene calls are TRBV11-3 and TRBJ2-1; D not certain. CDR1 SGHNT and CDR2 YENEEA come from the germline V gene. The ends were cut back, 1 base at V and 10 bases at J, with 11 bases in the middle. The CDR3 has 13 residues. The CDR3 loop is CASSLAALGEQFF. DNA of the CDR3: TGTGCCAGCAGCTTAGCGGCGCTCGGCGAGCAGTTCTTC.

This clonotype has more than one count but fewer than ten. This chain's CDR3 is CASSSRRTVNSPLHF. CDR3 nucleotides: TGTGCCAGCAGCTCGCGGCGGACAGTAAATTCACCCCTCCACTTT. The chain couples TRBV9 to TRBJ1-6; tentatively, D is TRBD1 (6 bases). CDR3 length: 15 amino acids. Germline CDR1 SGDLS, CDR2 YYNGEE. Trimming pared 4 bases from V and 7 bases from J, leaving 15 bases between. The entire variable domain, with the rest obtained from reference TRBV9 and TRBJ1-6, is as follows: DSGVTQTPKHLITATGQRVTLRCSPRSGDLSVYWYQQSLDQGLQFLIQYYNGEERAKGNILERFSAQQFPDLHSELNLSSLELGDSALYFCASSSRRTVNSPLHFGNGTRLTVT.

This chain joins TRBV14 and TRBJ2-7; a possible D gene is TRBD2 (6 bases). Germline assignment: CDR1 SGHDN and CDR2 FVKESK. The CDR3 is 15 amino acids. V lost 4 bases, J lost 7 bases, and 20 bases lay in between. CDR3 sequence (DNA): TGTGCCAGCAGCCCCCCGGGAGTAGCGGCCCTTGAGCAGTACTTC. It specifies CASSPPGVAALEQYF.

J is TRBJ1-1 and V is TRBV5-1; TRBD1 matches 10 bases. Germline V CDR1 and CDR2: SGHRS, YFSETQ. V shed 0 bases and J 0 bases; nucleotides not matched to a gene: 8. CDR3 length equals 18 residues. The CDR3 is CASSLEGDRGGMNTEAFF. CDR3 DNA: TGCGCCAGCAGCTTGGAAGGGGACAGGGGTGGTATGAACACTGAAGCTTTCTTT.

The chain recombines TRBV12-3 or TRBV12-4 with TRBJ1-6; TRBD1 agrees at 9 bases. V gave up 3 bases and J gave up 9 bases; unmatched junction bases: 6. There are 15 residues in the CDR3. The CDR3 loop is CASSLDRGGGSPLHF. The DNA of the CDR3 is TGTGCCAGCAGTTTGGACAGGGGAGGTGGTTCACCCCTCCACTTT.

The rearrangement uses TRBV6-6 and TRBJ1-2; tentative D call: TRBD1 (6 bases). Trimming stripped 2 bases from V and 3 bases from J, with 13 bases between. The CDR3 length is 15 residues. CDR1 and CDR2 from the germline V gene are MNHNY and SVGAGI (reference sequence). The CDR3 DNA is TGTGCCAGCAGTTACGGGACAACGCGGGACTATGGCTACACCTTC. Amino acid sequence: CASSYGTTRDYGYTF.

This clonotype was detected only a few times. V and J are TRBV7-3 and TRBJ1-6; D gene ambiguous. Germline lookup yields CDR1 SGHTA and CDR2 FQGTGA. V was trimmed by 5 bases and J by 8 bases, leaving 10 bases between them. The CDR3 runs to 13 residues. CDR3 nucleotide sequence: TGTGCCAGCAGCCGCACGGAGGATTCACCCCTCCACTTT. Amino acid sequence: CASSRTEDSPLHF.

This clonotype was seen a few times. This chain joins TRBV29-1 and TRBJ1-5, with D possibly TRBD1 on 5 matching bases. Germline V gene lookup returns CDR1 SQVTM and CDR2 ANQGSEA. The germline V and J ends were trimmed by 5 bases and 1 base, with 24 bases remaining between them. This CDR3 region has 18 residues. The CDR3 sequence: CSVSWNIGGVLSNQPQHF. CDR3 DNA sequence: TGCAGCGTTTCCTGGAACATCGGGGGGGTGTTAAGCAATCAGCCCCAGCATTTT.

This clonotype occurred many times. CDR3 sequence reads: CASTRASGGRGGYNEQFF. The CDR3, as DNA: TGTGCCAGCACTCGGGCGAGCGGGGGCCGTGGGGGCTACAATGAGCAGTTCTTC. This chain uses TRBV6-2 or TRBV6-3 with TRBJ2-1, with 8 bases lining up with TRBD2. The length of the CDR3 is 18 residues. Germline lookup yields CDR1 MNHEY and CDR2 SVGEGT. Trimming took 7 bases from V and 3 from J; bases not matched to a gene: 17.

This clonotype was counted ten times or more. The chain joins TRBV12-3 or TRBV12-4 to TRBJ2-1, with D tentatively TRBD2 (5 bases). CDR3 length: 16 residues. Deletions cut 4 bases from V and 5 bases from J, with 18 bases between. CDR3 nucleotides: TGTGCCAGCAGTTCACATTCCCGGGGAGTCAACAATGAGCAGTTCTTC. As protein: CASSSHSRGVNNEQFF.

A few counts support this clonotype. The V call is TRBV5-6, the J call TRBJ1-1; D not resolved. Trimming shortened V by 4 bases and J by 7 bases, and 17 bases separated the two germline ends. The CDR3 totals 14 residues. CDR1 SGHDT and CDR2 YYEEEE come from the germline V gene. Here the CDR3 DNA reads TGTGCCAGCAGCCCACAAGATCACGACGGTGAAGCTTTCTTT. Protein product: CASSPQDHDGEAFF. The entire variable domain, with the rest obtained from reference TRBV5-6 and TRBJ1-1, is as follows: DAGVTQSPTHLIKTRGQQVTLRCSPKSGHDTVSWYQQALGQGPQFIFQYYEEEERQRGNFPDRFSGHQFPNYSSELNVNALLLGDSALYLCASSPQDHDGEAFFGQGTRLTVV.

The J gene is TRBJ2-1, the V gene TRBV14; a possible D gene is TRBD1 (5 bases). The germline V gene has CDR1 SGHDN and CDR2 FVKESK. V dropped 5 bases and J dropped 6 bases, with 14 bases sitting between them. CDR3 size: 14 residues. For the CDR3, the DNA is TGTGCCAGCAGCAGATTACTCCAGGGCAATGAGCAGTTCTTC. This gives the protein CASSRLLQGNEQFF.

The rearrangement uses TRBV7-9 and TRBJ2-5; weak D call: TRBD1 (6 bases). There are 15 residues in the CDR3. The V gene lost 0 bases and the J gene lost 7 bases, with 15 bases spanning the gap. In germline, CDR1 is SEHNR, CDR2 FQNEAQ (reference sequence). CDR3 DNA sequence: TGTGCCAGCAGCTTAGCTAGAGGGGGTTTGTCGACCCAGTACTTC. Its translation: CASSLARGGLSTQYF.

In this sample, this clonotype turned up a few times. The V gene is TRBV20-1, the J gene TRBJ1-1; weak D call: TRBD1 (5 bases). Trimming pared 2 bases from V and 1 base from J, leaving 5 bases between. The CDR3 covers 12 residues. Germline CDR1 and CDR2: DFQATT and SNEGSKA (reference sequence). CDR3 protein: CSARQGNTEAFF. Here the CDR3 DNA reads TGCAGTGCTAGACAGGGGAACACTGAAGCTTTCTTT.

In this sample, this clonotype turned up many times. The V call is TRBV3-1, the J call TRBJ2-7; a weak D match, TRBD1 (5 bases). CDR1 is LGHDT and CDR2 is YNNKEL in the germline V gene (reference sequence). Trimming removed 6 bases at V and 1 base at J, with 13 bases between. This CDR3 has 14 amino acids. The CDR3 loop is CASSNTGHSYEQYF. CDR3 bases: TGTGCCAGCAGTAATACAGGACATTCCTACGAGCAGTACTTC.

This clonotype was detected many times. The chain recombines TRBV9 with TRBJ1-2; D is uncertain. V gave up 1 base and J gave up 6 bases, with 16 bases separating them. CDR1 is SGDLS, CDR2 YYNGEE, per germline. The CDR3 sequence is 15 residues long. The CDR3 region is CASSVSDWFANGYTF. In DNA form, the CDR3 reads TGTGCCAGCAGCGTAAGTGATTGGTTTGCGAATGGCTACACCTTC.